This TCR beta chain was profiled in a study of blood T cell repertoires in COVID-19. On the study more broadly: Nucleic acid was either cDNA or gDNA, and it came from T cells, B-cell-depleted T cells, or PBMCs.

CDR1 and CDR2 (germline): LGHNA, YNFKEQ. With 0 bases removed from V and 2 bases from J, the gap between germline ends came to 19 bases. This CDR3 has 18 residues. This clone was counted once. Sequencing was performed with immunoSEQ multiplex PCR; in TCRdb, only in-frame clones are kept and a portion is missing. The sample consists of over 300,000 clones, roughly 82% of them appearing once. Source material: peripheral blood. The V call is TRBV4-2, the J call TRBJ2-5, with D possibly matching TRBD1 (6 bases). This TCR was sampled from a woman aged 50 to 65 with acute or convalescent COVID-19. The DNA of the CDR3 is TGTGCCAGCAGCCAAGAAAGGATGGGGGCCAGCAGACAAGAGACCCAGTACTTC. Its translation is CASSQERMGASRQETQYF.